This TCR beta chain was identified during a study of T-cell reconstitution after alpha-beta-depleted transplantation in children. Notes on the study in general: Surviving recipient T cells and thymic progenitors accounted for the high day-60 TCRbeta diversity observed in some patients. The study reportedly traced alpha-beta T cells about two months after transplant to several hundred expanded graft clones.

CDR3 size: 15 residues. Germline-derived CDR1 and CDR2 are SGHTA and FQGTGA. With 6 bases clipped from V and 5 bases from J, the junction kept 10 bases outside the gene matches. Unique molecular identifiers were used in preparing the TCRbeta library. TCRdb re-derived calls from the PCR reads in MiXCR, one entry per CDR3 protein. This sample has about a million distinct CDR3 sequences, with roughly 31% found just once. A remark on this clonotype: What it binds is not known.

The sequenced sample was PBMCs, mostly from graft donor cells, obtained 360 days after TCRalphabeta/CD19-depleted stem cell transplant. The chain is built from TRBV7-3 and TRBJ2-5; the match to TRBD1 covers 9 bases. This clonotype was obtained from a boy under two years old who had a stem cell transplant for SCID, so the T cells may come from the graft donor. Here the CDR3 DNA reads TGTGCCAGCAGGGCCGGGACAGGGTTTTCGGAGACCCAGTACTTC. It specifies CASRAGTGFSETQYF.